The present TCR beta chain was sequenced within a study of tumor-infiltrating lymphocytes in primary liver carcinoma. On the study more broadly: Patients were men and women aged 30 to 69 years. Staged T1-T3 N0M0, the tumors had sizes that ranged from about 4.2 to 10 cm across. Samples gave roughly 3.5 to 7.5 million productive TCRbeta reads, similar across tissue types.

With respect to this clonotype: The antigen is undetermined. The conserved phenylalanine or tryptophan normally closing the CDR3 is absent here, so this likely arose from a read error.

The study co-extracted DNA and RNA from about 20-30 mg of unsorted bulk tissue. The study, taken as a whole, reports: Between tumor regions, pairs overlapped more than tumor-adjacent and tumor-blood pairs did.

Per germline, CDR1 SGHAT and CDR2 FQNNGV. The CDR3 consists of 16 residues. A constant-region primer served to make TCR beta cDNA from 500 to 550 ng total RNA. Generation of the TCR beta libraries relied on three nested multiplex PCR rounds using slightly modified ARM-PCR. Both of the initial two PCR rounds ran for about 11 cycles and employed TRBV1-TRBV30 forward primers alongside a C-beta reverse primer. TCRdb re-derived calls from the multiplex PCR reads in MiXCR, one entry per CDR3 protein. The sample has more than 100,000 distinct CDR3 sequences, 55% to 65% seen once; the top ten hold about a tenth.

Sequencing input: liver tumor tissue from sampling region 1. Documented subset: tumor region T1, superior pole. The chain recombines TRBV11-2 with TRBJ2-1; D is perhaps TRBD2 (5 bases). The TCR sequence derives from a woman aged 60 to 75 with primary liver carcinoma and hepatitis B virus infection. In DNA, the CDR3 is TGTGTCAGCAGCTTAGGAGCGGCCTACACTGGGAATGAGCAGTTCCTC. It encodes CVSSLGAAYTGNEQFL.